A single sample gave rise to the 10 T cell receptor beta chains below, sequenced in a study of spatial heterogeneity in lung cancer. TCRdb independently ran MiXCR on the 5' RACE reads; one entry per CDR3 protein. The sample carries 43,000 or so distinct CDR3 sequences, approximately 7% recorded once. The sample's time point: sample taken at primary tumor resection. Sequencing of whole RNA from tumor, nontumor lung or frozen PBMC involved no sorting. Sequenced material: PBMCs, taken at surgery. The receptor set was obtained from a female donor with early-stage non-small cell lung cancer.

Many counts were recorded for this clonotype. CDR3 sequence: CASSSYRNTEAFF. CDR3 bases: TGTGCCAGCAGTTCGTACAGGAACACTGAAGCTTTCTTT. The chain links TRBV27 to TRBJ1-1; D unclear. Deletions cut 4 bases from V and 1 base from J, with 7 bases between. The CDR3 loop spans 13 amino acids. Germline V CDR1 and CDR2: MNHEY, SMNVEV (reference sequence).

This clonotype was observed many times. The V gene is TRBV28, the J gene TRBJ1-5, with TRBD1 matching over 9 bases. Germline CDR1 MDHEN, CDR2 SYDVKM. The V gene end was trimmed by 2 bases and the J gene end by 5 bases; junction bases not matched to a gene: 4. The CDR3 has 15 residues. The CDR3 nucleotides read TGTGCCAGCAGTTTAAAGGGACAGGGTGATCAGCCCCAGCATTTT. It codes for CASSLKGQGDQPQHF.

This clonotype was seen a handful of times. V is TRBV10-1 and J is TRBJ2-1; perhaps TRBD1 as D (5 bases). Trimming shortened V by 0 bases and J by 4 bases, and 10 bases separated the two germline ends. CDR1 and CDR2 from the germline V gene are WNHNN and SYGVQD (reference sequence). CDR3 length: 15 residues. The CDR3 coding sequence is TGCGCCAGCAGTGAGTCAAGGGGCCCGTACAATGAGCAGTTCTTC. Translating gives CASSESRGPYNEQFF.

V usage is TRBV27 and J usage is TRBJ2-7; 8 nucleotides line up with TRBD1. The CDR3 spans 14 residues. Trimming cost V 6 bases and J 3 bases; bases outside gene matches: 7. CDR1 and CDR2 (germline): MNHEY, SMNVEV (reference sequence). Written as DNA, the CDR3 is TGTGCCAGCAGAGAGACAGGGGAATACTACGAGCAGTACTTC. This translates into CASRETGEYYEQYF.

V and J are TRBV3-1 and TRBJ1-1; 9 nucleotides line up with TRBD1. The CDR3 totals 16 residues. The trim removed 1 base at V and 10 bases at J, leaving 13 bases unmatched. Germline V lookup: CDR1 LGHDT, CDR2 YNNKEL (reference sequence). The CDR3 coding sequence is TGTGCCAGCAGCCAAGCTAATTCTGTACAGGGGGCTAGAGCTTTCTTT. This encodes CASSQANSVQGARAFF.

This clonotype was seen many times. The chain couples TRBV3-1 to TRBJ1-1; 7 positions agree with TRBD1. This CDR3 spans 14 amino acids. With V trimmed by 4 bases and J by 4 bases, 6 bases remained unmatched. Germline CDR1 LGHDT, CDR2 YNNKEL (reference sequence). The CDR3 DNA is TGTGCCAGCAGCCCCTTACAGGGGAGCACTGAAGCTTTCTTT. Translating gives CASSPLQGSTEAFF.

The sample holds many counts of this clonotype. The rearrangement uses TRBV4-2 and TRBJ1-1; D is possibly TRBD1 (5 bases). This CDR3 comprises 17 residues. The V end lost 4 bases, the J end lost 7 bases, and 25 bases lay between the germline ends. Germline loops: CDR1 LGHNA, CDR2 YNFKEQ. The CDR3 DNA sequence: TGTGCCAGCAGCCGCTCTTTGGGGGGGACGAGTCGGAATGAAGCTTTCTTT. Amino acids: CASSRSLGGTSRNEAFF.

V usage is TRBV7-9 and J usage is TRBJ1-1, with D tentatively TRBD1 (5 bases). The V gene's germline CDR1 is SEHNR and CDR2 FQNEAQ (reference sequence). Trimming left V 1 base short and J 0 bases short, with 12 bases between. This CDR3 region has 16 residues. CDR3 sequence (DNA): TGTGCCAGCAGCTTAGTGGGGGAAATCATGAACACTGAAGCTTTCTTT. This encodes CASSLVGEIMNTEAFF. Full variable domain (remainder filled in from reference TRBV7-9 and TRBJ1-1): DTGVSQNPRHKITKRGQNVTFRCDPISEHNRLYWYRQTLGQGPEFLTYFQNEAQLEKSRLLSDRFSAERPKGSFSTLEIQRTEQGDSAMYLCASSLVGEIMNTEAFFGQGTRLTVV.

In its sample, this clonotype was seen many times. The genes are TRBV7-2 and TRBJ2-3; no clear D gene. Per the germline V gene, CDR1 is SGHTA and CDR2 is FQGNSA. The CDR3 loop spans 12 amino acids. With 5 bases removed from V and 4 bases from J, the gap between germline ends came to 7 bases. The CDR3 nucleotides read TGTGCCAGCAGCCGTGACTCAGATACGCAGTATTTT. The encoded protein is CASSRDSDTQYF.

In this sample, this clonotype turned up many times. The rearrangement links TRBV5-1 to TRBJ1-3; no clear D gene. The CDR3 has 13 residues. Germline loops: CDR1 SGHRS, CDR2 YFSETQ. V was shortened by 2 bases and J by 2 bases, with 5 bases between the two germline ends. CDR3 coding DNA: TGCGCCAGCAGCTTTTCGACTGGAAACACCATATATTTT. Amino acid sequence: CASSFSTGNTIYF.